This entry lists 25 T cell receptor beta chains sequenced from one sample in a study of shared clonotypes between healthy human individuals. Sequencing was performed with immunoSEQ multiplex PCR; in TCRdb, only in-frame clones are kept and a portion is missing. In the table there are a few million clones, more than 80% of which are singletons. Sequenced: naive CD4+ T cells from PBMCs. Noted subset: CD45RA+ positively selected. These receptors were taken from a man younger than 30 in good health. Some clones in this sample may be carry-over from other donors' samples.

The chain carries TRBV5-4 and TRBJ2-3, with D unresolved. CDR3 length: 13 residues. The germline gives CDR1 SGHNT, CDR2 YYREEE (reference sequence). Between the trimmed V and J ends, which lost 0 bases and 4 bases, there was a span of 6 bases. CDR3 DNA: TGTGCCAGCAGCTTGGGTTTCGCAGATACGCAGTATTTT. This encodes CASSLGFADTQYF.

In regard to this clone: A much larger clone is a single base away; this may be a read error. This same CDR3 is encoded by further DNA sequences in the sample. The V and J genes are TRBV20-1 and TRBJ1-1, with D unclear. V was shortened by 5 bases and J by 1 base, with 5 bases between the two germline ends. The CDR3 is made up of 11 amino acids. CDR1 is DFQATT and CDR2 is SNEGSKA in the germline V gene (reference sequence). The CDR3 protein is CSARGNTEAFF. CDR3 in DNA: TGCAGTGCTCGAGGGAACACTGAAGCTTTCTTT.

V gene TRBV4-2 combines with J gene TRBJ1-1; no clear D gene. V was clipped by 1 base and J by 1 base, with 10 bases between them. CDR3 length equals 15 residues. Germline CDR1 LGHNA, CDR2 YNFKEQ. DNA of the CDR3: TGTGCCAGCAGCCAAGGGGTGGCCGCGAACACTGAAGCTTTCTTT. This translates into CASSQGVAANTEAFF.

The genes are TRBV11-2 and TRBJ2-7, with 8 bases lining up with TRBD2. Losses at the gene ends were 5 bases for V and 4 bases for J; bases not matched to a gene: 7. The germline V gene encodes CDR1 SGHAT and CDR2 FQNNGV. This CDR3 region has 14 residues. CDR3 protein: CASSRAGVKYEQYF. CDR3 DNA: TGTGCCAGCAGCCGAGCGGGAGTCAAATACGAGCAGTACTTC.

The CDR3 DNA sequence: TGTGCCAGTACCCAGCTGCAATATAGCAATCAGCCCCAGCATTTT. Its translation: CASTQLQYSNQPQHF. The rearrangement links TRBV19 to TRBJ1-5, with D uncertain. The CDR3 has 15 residues. The germline V gene has CDR1 LNHDA and CDR2 SQIVND (reference sequence). Trimming took 7 bases from V and 0 from J, leaving 13 bases between them.

This chain uses TRBV5-1 with TRBJ2-7; 9 bases are shared with TRBD2. Losses at the gene ends were 0 bases for V and 4 bases for J; bases not matched to a gene: 8. The CDR3 is made up of 16 amino acids. Germline V gene sequence: CDR1 SGHRS, CDR2 YFSETQ. The CDR3 reads CASSLAGREGPYEQYF. In nucleotides, the CDR3 is TGCGCCAGCAGCTTGGCGGGGCGGGAGGGCCCGTACGAGCAGTACTTC.

This clone appeared once. The chain combines TRBV14 with TRBJ1-2, with D hard to call. With 0 bases removed from V and 2 bases from J, the gap between germline ends came to 4 bases. The germline V gene has CDR1 SGHDN and CDR2 FVKESK. This CDR3 has 13 amino acids. The CDR3 nucleotides are TGTGCCAGCAGCCAAGATCCAAACTATGGCTACACCTTC. Translation: CASSQDPNYGYTF.

The chain carries TRBV4-2 and TRBJ2-3, with D uncertain. This CDR3 spans 16 amino acids. Trimming shortened V by 0 bases and J by 2 bases, and 12 bases separated the two germline ends. Germline V CDR1 and CDR2: LGHNA, YNFKEQ. This CDR3 reads CASSQEGLPNTDTQYF. The CDR3 DNA reads TGTGCCAGCAGCCAAGAGGGGTTGCCAAACACAGATACGCAGTATTTT.

The chain carries TRBV11-3 and TRBJ2-2, with D unresolved. There are 12 residues in the CDR3. The germline V gene encodes CDR1 SGHNT and CDR2 YENEEA. Trimming pared 2 bases from V and 8 bases from J, leaving 6 bases between. The chain's CDR3 is CASSLYRGELFF. DNA for the CDR3: TGTGCCAGCAGCTTATACCGAGGGGAGCTGTTTTTT.

This rearrangement joins TRBV6-1 to TRBJ1-6; D might be TRBD1 (5 bases). The germline V and J ends were trimmed by 4 bases and 6 bases, with 13 bases remaining between them. Germline V gene lookup returns CDR1 MNHNS and CDR2 SASEGT. The CDR3 has 15 residues. The CDR3 DNA reads TGTGCCAGCAGTGGGGGGTGGGTTAGTAATTCACCCCTCCACTTT. It translates to CASSGGWVSNSPLHF.

The V gene is TRBV5-1, the J gene TRBJ2-1; D not resolved. Per germline, CDR1 SGHRS and CDR2 YFSETQ. Deletions cut 0 bases from V and 2 bases from J, with 12 bases between. This CDR3 comprises 16 residues. In DNA, the CDR3 is TGCGCCAGCAGCTTGGTTGCGCGCTCCCCCTACAATGAGCAGTTCTTC. It encodes CASSLVARSPYNEQFF.

This sequence joins TRBV5-6 and TRBJ2-7; perhaps TRBD1 as D (5 bases). The V end lost 0 bases, the J end lost 1 base, and 14 bases lay between the germline ends. Germline V CDR1 and CDR2: SGHDT, YYEEEE. This CDR3 is built from 16 residues. The CDR3 spells CASSLVGQGKSYEQYF. The CDR3 bases are TGTGCCAGCAGCTTGGTCGGGCAGGGCAAGTCCTACGAGCAGTACTTC.

This sequence joins TRBV7-9 and TRBJ1-1; the match to TRBD1 covers 12 bases. V was clipped by 5 bases and J by 3 bases; unmatched bases: 7. The CDR3 spans 16 residues. CDR1 is SEHNR and CDR2 is FQNEAQ in the germline V gene (reference sequence). The CDR3 sequence is CASSTGQGAYDTEAFF. The CDR3 DNA sequence: TGTGCCAGCAGCACGGGACAGGGGGCTTATGACACTGAAGCTTTCTTT. Variable domain in full (rest from reference TRBV7-9 and TRBJ1-1): DTGVSQNPRHKITKRGQNVTFRCDPISEHNRLYWYRQTLGQGPEFLTYFQNEAQLEKSRLLSDRFSAERPKGSFSTLEIQRTEQGDSAMYLCASSTGQGAYDTEAFFGQGTRLTVV.

This chain joins TRBV29-1 and TRBJ1-2; 7 bases agree with TRBD1. Trimming at V came to 6 bases and at J to 0 bases, leaving 4 bases not matched to a gene. Germline CDR1 and CDR2: SQVTM and ANQGSEA. The CDR3 spans 13 residues. The CDR3 bases are TGCAGCGTCGGGACAGTTGCTAACTATGGCTACACCTTC. The encoded protein is CSVGTVANYGYTF.

This chain joins TRBV11-2 and TRBJ2-3; D is perhaps TRBD1 or TRBD2 (6 bases each). Per the germline V gene, CDR1 is SGHAT and CDR2 is FQNNGV. CDR3 length equals 14 residues. Trimming took off 5 bases at V and 2 bases at J, with 11 bases between the two ends. This chain's CDR3 is CASSRGLHTDTQYF. DNA for the CDR3: TGTGCCAGCAGCCGGGGGCTGCACACAGATACGCAGTATTTT. The entire variable domain, with the rest obtained from reference TRBV11-2 and TRBJ2-3, is as follows: EAGVAQSPRYKIIEKRQSVAFWCNPISGHATLYWYQQILGQGPKLLIQFQNNGVVDDSQLPKDRFSAERLKGVDSTLKIQPAKLEDSAVYLCASSRGLHTDTQYFGPGTRLTVL.

The V gene is TRBV11-2, the J gene TRBJ2-7; no firm D call. V shed 5 bases and J shed 4 bases, with 12 bases lying between them. The length of the CDR3 is 13 residues. Germline lookup yields CDR1 SGHAT and CDR2 FQNNGV. CDR3 nucleotides: TGTGCCAGCAGCCCCATGGGTTTGTACGAGCAGTACTTC. Protein sequence: CASSPMGLYEQYF.

The chain is built from TRBV27 and TRBJ2-5, with D unclear. The CDR3 is made up of 13 amino acids. V lost 3 bases, J lost 5 bases, and 10 bases lay in between. CDR1 MNHEY and CDR2 SMNVEV come from the germline V gene (reference sequence). The CDR3: CASSFGNWETQYF. CDR3 bases: TGTGCCAGCAGTTTCGGAAACTGGGAGACCCAGTACTTC.

The genes are TRBV5-6 and TRBJ1-2; D perhaps matches TRBD1 (5 bases). Germline lookup yields CDR1 SGHDT and CDR2 YYEEEE. The length of the CDR3 is 15 residues. The germline V and J ends were trimmed by 0 bases and 5 bases, with 14 bases remaining between them. The CDR3 coding sequence is TGTGCCAGCAGCTTGGAGGCAGGGAGGATATATGGCTACACCTTC. It encodes CASSLEAGRIYGYTF.

The V call is TRBV6-5, the J call TRBJ1-2; D gene uncertain. Trimming removed 6 bases at V and 7 bases at J, with 21 bases between. The CDR3 runs to 15 residues. CDR1 is MNHEY and CDR2 is SVGAGI in the germline V gene. CDR3 region: CASREEGLVFGGYTF. CDR3 nucleotide sequence: TGTGCCAGCAGAGAGGAGGGATTGGTCTTCGGTGGCTACACCTTC.

This clone appeared a single time. The rearrangement uses TRBV28 and TRBJ2-2; D uncertain. Trimming stripped 8 bases from V and 0 bases from J, with 10 bases between. The germline CDR1 and CDR2 sequences are MDHEN and SYDVKM. The CDR3 is 14 amino acids. CDR3 protein: CASLAYANTGELFF. As DNA, the CDR3 is TGTGCCAGCCTTGCGTACGCGAACACCGGGGAGCTGTTTTTT.

The rearrangement joins TRBV28 to TRBJ1-1; D remains unclear. This CDR3 is 14 amino acids long. V lost 3 bases and J lost 3, with 11 bases in between. Germline values: CDR1 MDHEN, CDR2 SYDVKM. The CDR3 bases are TGTGCCAGCAGTTTGGGGTGGCAAGACACTGAAGCTTTCTTT. It encodes CASSLGWQDTEAFF.

The chain is built from TRBV4-2 and TRBJ2-4, with a weak D call TRBD2 (5 bases). CDR3 length: 15 residues. Germline lookup yields CDR1 LGHNA and CDR2 YNFKEQ. The V end lost 5 bases, the J end lost 1 base, and 12 bases lay between the germline ends. Written as DNA, the CDR3 is TGTGCCAGCAGCGACGTTTCGGGGGCCAAAAACATTCAGTACTTC. Translation gives CASSDVSGAKNIQYF.

The chain links TRBV28 to TRBJ1-5; TRBD1 matches 9 bases. The junction had 9 bases not matched to a gene; V was cut back by 11 bases and J by 4 bases. Germline-derived CDR1 and CDR2 are MDHEN and SYDVKM. This CDR3 comprises 14 residues. The CDR3 DNA follows: TGTGCCGCTGACGGGACAGGGCTGAATCAGCCCCAGCATTTT. Protein product: CAADGTGLNQPQHF.

This chain connects TRBV4-1 to TRBJ2-3, with 9 bases aligning to TRBD2. There are 14 residues in the CDR3. V was clipped by 7 bases and J by 4 bases; unmatched bases: 6. Germline CDR1 reads MGHRA; CDR2 reads YSYEKL. The CDR3 loop is CASTEERGADTQYF. CDR3 nucleotides: TGCGCCAGCACCGAAGAGCGGGGGGCAGATACGCAGTATTTT.

The V gene is TRBV5-4, the J gene TRBJ1-3; D might be TRBD1 (5 bases). The CDR3 totals 17 residues. V shed 2 bases and J shed 0 bases, with 15 bases lying between them. The V gene's germline CDR1 is SGHNT and CDR2 YYREEE (reference sequence). As DNA, the CDR3 is TGTGCCAGCAGCTTAGTCGGGGCTTCTAGCTCTGGAAACACCATATATTTT. This encodes CASSLVGASSSGNTIYF.